Shown below are 28 T cell receptor beta chains from a single sample sequenced in a study of CD8 T cells in Susac syndrome. An input of roughly 0.45 to 1 ug of RNA was subjected to reverse transcription using random hexamers. TCRdb processed the immunoSEQ multiplex PCR reads anew with MiXCR; each CDR3 protein has one entry. The table shows more than 150,000 distinct CDR3 sequences, with roughly 95% occurring only once. Sequenced sample: CD8+ T cells from PBMCs. The origin of the receptors is a human donor with multiple sclerosis.

CDR3 DNA sequence: TGTGCCTGGAAGTCGGGGGCTGAAAACACCATATATTTT. Protein: CAWKSGAENTIYF. This chain connects TRBV30 to TRBJ1-3; tentative D call: TRBD1 (6 bases). Germline V gives CDR1 GTSNPN, CDR2 SVGIG (reference sequence). The V end was cut by 4 bases, the J end by 6 bases, with 13 bases between. CDR3 length: 13 amino acids.

This sequence joins TRBV7-9 and TRBJ1-2; D is ambiguous. Germline CDR1 is SEHNR and CDR2 is FQNEAQ (reference sequence). V was cut by 1 base and J by 4 bases, with 7 bases left in between. This CDR3 is 13 amino acids long. CDR3 bases: TGTGCCAGCAGCTTAGAGGTGGTCTATGGCTACACCTTC. This codes for CASSLEVVYGYTF.

The rearrangement uses TRBV11-2 and TRBJ1-6; D might be TRBD1 (5 bases). Germline V gene data show CDR1 as SGHAT and CDR2 as FQNNGV. The germline V and J ends were trimmed by 6 bases and 9 bases, with 9 bases remaining between them. This CDR3 is 12 amino acids long. The DNA for the CDR3 is TGTGCCAGCAGTCATCAGGGTTCACCCCTCCACTTT. It encodes CASSHQGSPLHF.

The genes are TRBV20-1 and TRBJ2-1, with TRBD2 matching 8 bases. The CDR3 runs 14 residues. Germline trimming cut 3 bases from V and 3 bases from J; bases unmatched to any gene: 4. CDR1 DFQATT and CDR2 SNEGSKA come from the germline V gene (reference sequence). The DNA of the CDR3 is TGCAGTGCTAGCCGTGCGGGGGGCTACAATGAGCAGTTCTTC. Protein: CSASRAGGYNEQFF.

This chain uses TRBV30 with TRBJ2-3, with TRBD1 as a possible D gene (5 bases). The V end lost 5 bases, the J end lost 1 base, and 10 bases lay between the germline ends. This CDR3 is 13 amino acids long. Germline CDR1 and CDR2: GTSNPN and SVGIG (reference sequence). This chain's CDR3 is CAWGAQGTDTQYF. Here the CDR3 DNA reads TGTGCCTGGGGGGCCCAGGGCACAGATACGCAGTATTTT. The variable domain in full, with the rest retrieved from reference TRBV30 and TRBJ2-3, is SQTIHQWPATLVQPVGSPLSLECTVEGTSNPNLYWYRQAAGRGLQLLFYSVGIGQISSEVPQNLSASRPQDRQFILSSKKLLLSDSGFYLCAWGAQGTDTQYFGPGTRLTVL.

This chain joins TRBV6-2 or TRBV6-3 and TRBJ2-7; D is undetermined. The CDR3 is 14 amino acids. Trimming removed 6 bases from V and 1 base from J, with 13 bases in between. Germline CDR1 reads MNHEY; CDR2 reads SVGEGT. CDR3 coding DNA: TGTGCCAGCAGCGTCGCTTACAATTCCTACGAGCAGTACGTC. This codes for CASSVAYNSYEQYV.

The chain has TRBV15 and TRBJ2-7, with 9 bases that match TRBD2. The germline V gene encodes CDR1 LNHNV and CDR2 YYDKDF (reference sequence). The V and J ends lost 11 bases and 6 bases, in that order; junction bases with no gene match: 8. The CDR3 runs to 12 residues. This CDR3 is CAASGVGPEQYF. CDR3 in DNA: TGTGCCGCTAGCGGGGTCGGGCCCGAGCAGTACTTC. Looking up the rest from reference TRBV15 and TRBJ2-7 gives the full variable domain: DAMVIQNPRYQVTQFGKPVTLSCSQTLNHNVMYWYQQKSSQAPKLLFHYYDKDFNNEADTPDNFQSRRPNTSFCFLDIRSPGLGDTAMYLCAASGVGPEQYFGPGTRLTVT.

This chain connects TRBV7-9 to TRBJ2-7; D gene unclear. The CDR3 is 13 amino acids. Per germline, CDR1 SEHNR and CDR2 FQNEAQ (reference sequence). Trimming stripped 3 bases from V and 6 bases from J, with 12 bases between. The CDR3 DNA reads TGTGCCAGCAGCTTTTGGGATCTCGGCGAGCAGTACTTC. This encodes CASSFWDLGEQYF.

This sequence joins TRBV13 and TRBJ2-6; 8 bases are a match to TRBD1. The length of the CDR3 is 15 residues. Per the germline V gene, CDR1 is PRHDT and CDR2 is FYEKMQ (reference sequence). V lost 4 bases, J lost 2 bases, and 1 base stayed unmatched. The CDR3 is CASSSQGAGANVLTF. CDR3 coding DNA: TGTGCCAGCAGCTCACAGGGGGCTGGGGCCAACGTCCTGACTTTC.

This clonotype has only a few counts. V and J are TRBV2 and TRBJ1-2, with unresolved D. The V and J ends lost 6 bases and 5 bases respectively, with 4 bases between them. The CDR3 runs to 10 residues. Germline V gene sequence: CDR1 SNHLY, CDR2 FYNNEI. CDR3 bases: TGTGCCAGCAGCCCGTATGGCTACACCTTC. Protein sequence: CASSPYGYTF.

DNA of the CDR3: TGCAGTGCTAGAGATGGGGAGGACTATGGCTACACCTTC. Amino acid sequence: CSARDGEDYGYTF. The genes are TRBV20-1 and TRBJ1-2; D is ambiguous. V dropped 0 bases and J dropped 3 bases, with 8 bases sitting between them. Germline V gene sequence: CDR1 DFQATT, CDR2 SNEGSKA (reference sequence). The CDR3 has 13 amino acids.

DNA of the CDR3: TGTGCCAGCAGCCAAGATGGGGCGGGGGGGCCCTACGAGCAGTACTTC. Protein product: CASSQDGAGGPYEQYF. The chain couples TRBV3-1 to TRBJ2-7, with 9 bases that match TRBD2. The CDR3 runs 16 residues. The V and J ends lost 0 bases and 2 bases, in that order; junction bases with no gene match: 5. The V gene's germline CDR1 is LGHDT and CDR2 YNNKEL (reference sequence).

The chain is built from TRBV9 and TRBJ1-2; possibly TRBD1 for D (5 bases). The CDR3 totals 13 residues. Germline V gene data show CDR1 as SGDLS and CDR2 as YYNGEE. Deletions cut 5 bases from V and 3 bases from J, with 11 bases between. DNA for the CDR3: TGTGCCAGCAGGAGGGGAGGCGACTATGGCTACACCTTC. As protein: CASRRGGDYGYTF.

The genes are TRBV20-1 and TRBJ2-2; D ambiguous. The CDR3 spans 13 residues. Germline loops: CDR1 DFQATT, CDR2 SNEGSKA (reference sequence). Trimming pared 3 bases from V and 4 bases from J, leaving 9 bases between. This CDR3 reads CSARKRTTGELFF. The CDR3 DNA follows: TGCAGTGCTAGGAAGCGAACCACCGGGGAGCTGTTTTTT.

This chain links TRBV15 with TRBJ1-6, with 7 bases lining up with TRBD1. Germline V gene lookup returns CDR1 LNHNV and CDR2 YYDKDF (reference sequence). The CDR3 spans 16 residues. The J segment lost 6 bases and the V segment lost 5 bases, leaving 10 bases of the junction unmatched. The CDR3 is CATSGRPGQPNSPLHF. The DNA of the CDR3 is TGTGCCACCAGCGGAAGGCCGGGACAGCCTAATTCACCCCTCCACTTT. Based on the CDR3 plus reference TRBV15 and TRBJ1-6, the full variable domain is DAMVIQNPRYQVTQFGKPVTLSCSQTLNHNVMYWYQQKSSQAPKLLFHYYDKDFNNEADTPDNFQSRRPNTSFCFLDIRSPGLGDTAMYLCATSGRPGQPNSPLHFGNGTRLTVT.

J is TRBJ1-1 and V is TRBV27; TRBD1 might be the D (6 bases). Germline V CDR1 and CDR2: MNHEY, SMNVEV (reference sequence). CDR3 size: 14 residues. V was clipped by 2 bases and J by 0 bases, with 7 bases between them. CDR3 nucleotides: TGTGCCAGCAGTTTAACAGGGTTGAACACTGAAGCTTTCTTT. This translates into CASSLTGLNTEAFF.

In this sample, this clonotype turned up once. This sequence joins TRBV3-1 and TRBJ2-1; D remains ambiguous. The V gene's germline CDR1 is LGHDT and CDR2 YNNKEL (reference sequence). Trimming took off 4 bases at V and 6 bases at J, with 13 bases between the two ends. The CDR3 extends over 14 amino acids. This chain's CDR3 is CASSPPLGTNEQFF. As DNA, the CDR3 is TGTGCCAGCAGCCCTCCACTCGGAACCAATGAGCAGTTCTTC.

The chain joins TRBV20-1 to TRBJ2-1, with 11 nucleotides matching TRBD2. Per germline, CDR1 DFQATT and CDR2 SNEGSKA (reference sequence). V lost 1 base, J lost 10 bases, and 12 bases stayed unmatched. This CDR3 has 16 amino acids. DNA for the CDR3: TGCAGTGCTAGAGCCTATCTAGCGGGGGGACGCAAAGAGCAGTTCTTC. Protein product: CSARAYLAGGRKEQFF.

The rearrangement joins TRBV20-1 to TRBJ1-2; TRBD1 might be the D (5 bases). With 0 bases removed from V and 6 bases from J, the gap between germline ends came to 17 bases. The CDR3 consists of 15 residues. Germline V gene lookup returns CDR1 DFQATT and CDR2 SNEGSKA (reference sequence). As DNA, the CDR3 is TGCAGTGCTAGAGATCTGGTGGGGCCCATGGATGGCTACACCTTC. Translating gives CSARDLVGPMDGYTF.

The genes are TRBV20-1 and TRBJ2-2; weak D call: TRBD1 (5 bases). The germline V gene has CDR1 DFQATT and CDR2 SNEGSKA (reference sequence). Trimming took 0 bases from V and 5 from J, leaving 10 bases between them. This CDR3 region has 14 residues. The DNA of the CDR3 is TGCAGTGCTAGAGATGACAGTTGGACCGGGGAGCTGTTTTTT. Amino acids: CSARDDSWTGELFF.

This chain connects TRBV7-2 to TRBJ2-7; 8 nucleotides line up with TRBD2. This CDR3 comprises 13 residues. Germline assignment: CDR1 SGHTA and CDR2 FQGNSA. The CDR3 DNA reads as TGTGCGTCCGAGCCGCGGGGGGCCTACGAGCAGTACTTC. This translates into CASEPRGAYEQYF.

The CDR3 DNA sequence: TGTGCCACCAGCGACCGGACAGGGGACTACAATGAGCAGTTCTTC. This sequence encodes CATSDRTGDYNEQFF. The rearrangement joins TRBV15 to TRBJ2-1; 9 bases are a match to TRBD1. J lost 3 bases, V lost 5 bases, and 5 bases had no gene match. The CDR3 has 15 amino acids. The germline gives CDR1 LNHNV, CDR2 YYDKDF (reference sequence).

This chain joins TRBV10-3 and TRBJ2-7; unclear D gene. This CDR3 has 13 amino acids. Deletions cut 6 bases from V and 1 base from J, with 10 bases between. Germline CDR1 is ENHRY and CDR2 is SYGVKD. As DNA, the CDR3 is TGTGCCATCAGGGACCATGGATCCTACGAGCAGTACTTC. The encoded protein is CAIRDHGSYEQYF.

The rearrangement links TRBV7-8 to TRBJ1-2; maybe TRBD1 (6 bases). The CDR3 sequence is 13 residues long. Per germline, CDR1 SGHVS and CDR2 FQNEAQ. Between the trimmed V and J ends, which lost 0 bases and 8 bases, there was a span of 10 bases. In DNA form, the CDR3 reads TGTGCCAGCAGCTTAGCCTGGGGGCAAGGCTACACCTTC. Translation gives CASSLAWGQGYTF.

The chain combines TRBV13 with TRBJ1-2; 7 nucleotides agree with TRBD1. The germline V gene has CDR1 PRHDT and CDR2 FYEKMQ (reference sequence). The V segment lost 7 bases and the J segment 0 bases; nucleotides outside the gene matches: 11. This CDR3 has 16 amino acids. For the CDR3, the DNA is TGTGCCAGCACCTCGCGGACAGGTACATCTAACTATGGCTACACCTTC. This sequence encodes CASTSRTGTSNYGYTF.

The chain carries TRBV9 and TRBJ1-3, with no clear D. The CDR3 loop spans 15 amino acids. Germline V lookup: CDR1 SGDLS, CDR2 YYNGEE. The germline V and J ends were trimmed by 0 bases and 0 bases, with 7 bases remaining between them. CDR3 nucleotides: TGTGCCAGCAGCGTAGACGGGTACTCTGGAAACACCATATATTTT. Its translation: CASSVDGYSGNTIYF.

V usage is TRBV2 and J usage is TRBJ2-5, with a possible D match to TRBD1 (5 bases). CDR1 and CDR2 (germline): SNHLY, FYNNEI. This CDR3 comprises 11 residues. Trimming shortened V by 7 bases and J by 5 bases, and 8 bases separated the two germline ends. The CDR3 DNA follows: TGTGCCAGCACAGGGAAGGAGACCCAGTACTTC. It codes for CASTGKETQYF.

The genes are TRBV29-1 and TRBJ2-7, with 7 nucleotides matching TRBD2. CDR1 and CDR2 from the germline V gene are SQVTM and ANQGSEA. This CDR3 has 14 amino acids. After removal of 3 bases from V and 0 bases from J, the junction contained 5 bases not matched to a gene. In DNA form, the CDR3 reads TGCAGCGTTGAGCTAGCGGAGGGCTCCTACGAGCAGTACTTC. This codes for CSVELAEGSYEQYF.